This TCR beta chain is drawn from a study of cytotoxic CD8 clonotypes in ibrutinib-treated CLL. Study-level background: The authors obtained response samples at a median of about 11 months of treatment, range 6 to 36. Sample averages reached about 250,000 productive templates and 94,082 productive rearrangements.

Data came from immunoSEQ multiplex PCR; TCRdb stores just in-frame clones and leaves some out. The sample records 150,000 or so clones, 70% to 90% being singletons. The CDR3 sequence is 15 residues long. V was pared by 2 bases and J by 6 bases, with 5 bases of the junction left unmatched. Germline CDR1 and CDR2: SGHNT and YENEEA. General observations from the study: Age-matched healthy donor levels were exceeded by baseline clonality, which tracked circulating CD8+ T-cell counts.

For this clone: The antigen remains unidentified.

The source was PBMCs, collected at disease progression, from a patient treated with ibrutinib. This clonotype was obtained from a human donor with chronic lymphocytic leukemia. The chain is built from TRBV11-3 and TRBJ2-2; 8 positions match TRBD2. CDR3 nucleotide sequence: TGTGCCAGCAGCTTAAGCGGGAGCGGAGCCGGGGAGCTGTTTTTT. Its protein is CASSLSGSGAGELFF.